The T cell receptor (beta chain) under discussion was sequenced for a study of shared clonotypes between healthy human individuals. Assay: immunoSEQ multiplex PCR; the TCRdb copy retains only in-frame clones and omits some. The table shows about 2.4 million clones, with roughly 93% occurring only once. Notes on this clone: No antigen is known for it.

CDR1 and CDR2 (germline): MNHEY, SMNVEV (reference sequence). This CDR3 comprises 13 residues. Trimming at V came to 4 bases and at J to 9 bases, leaving 8 bases not matched to a gene. Study results and limitations: Across a handful of donors, naive CD4 shared 5% to 6%, naive CD8 around 3.8%, memory CD4 roughly 2.1%, memory CD8 around 0.36%.

This clonotype was obtained from a man aged 18 to 29 in good health. Some clones in this sample may be carry-over from other donors' samples. The chain joins TRBV27 to TRBJ1-2; 7 nucleotides agree with TRBD1. What was sequenced was naive CD4+ T cells from PBMCs. Subset given: CD45RA+ positively selected. CDR3 amino acids: CASSSQGIWSYTF. CDR3 nucleotide sequence: TGTGCCAGCAGTTCACAGGGGATTTGGAGCTACACCTTC.